This is a list of T cell receptor beta chains from one sample in a study of T cell responses to AZD1222 COVID-19 vaccine. The assay was immunoSEQ multiplex PCR, and TCRdb's table has in-frame clones only and misses some. The sample lists approximately 80,000 clones; more than 70% were seen once. Sequences were derived from peripheral blood, sampled on day 0 of AZD1222 vaccination. These receptors all come from an adult in good health. The CDR3 runs from the conserved cysteine through the conserved F or W. D genes are given only for firm matches. Size values are once, few and many counts, or a class for expanded clones, and some rows have none.

>few|TRBJ1-5|NA|TRBV7-9
CASSRDGEVNQPQHF
TGTGCCAGCAGCCGGGACGGGGAAGTAAATCAGCCCCAGCATTTT
>NA|TRBJ1-3|NA|TRBV14
CASSRGGAGNTIYF
TGTGCCAGCAGTCGCGGCGGGGCGGGAAACACCATATATTTT
>few|TRBJ2-7|NA|TRBV7-9
CASSFGHGEQYF
TGTGCCAGCAGCTTCGGACACGGCGAGCAGTACTTC
>once|TRBJ1-6|NA|TRBV19
CASSDRARSPLHF
TGTGCCAGTAGTGACCGGGCACGATCACCCCTCCACTTT
>few|TRBJ2-2|TRBD1|TRBV18
CASSPTGTGVTGELFF
TGTGCCAGCTCACCGACCGGGACAGGGGTCACCGGGGAGCTGTTTTTT
>few|TRBJ2-1|NA|TRBV30
CAWSVGRGYNEQFF
TGTGCCTGGAGTGTTGGGAGGGGGTACAATGAGCAGTTCTTC
>once|TRBJ2-3|NA|TRBV18
CASSTTSGSHTDTQYF
TGTGCCAGCTCGACCACCAGCGGGTCCCACACAGATACGCAGTATTTT
>many|TRBJ1-1|NA|TRBV5-6
CASSSGADYEAFF
TGTGCCAGCAGCTCGGGGGCGGATTATGAAGCTTTCTTT
>once|TRBJ2-3|TRBD1|TRBV5-1
CASSSGTGRTDTQYF
TGCGCCAGCAGCTCGGGGACAGGGAGAACAGATACGCAGTATTTT
>few|TRBJ1-6|TRBD1|TRBV6-5
CASRRQGNSPLHF
TGTGCCAGCAGGCGACAGGGAAATTCACCCCTCCACTTT
>few|TRBJ2-1|TRBD2|TRBV18
CASSTSGGFNNEQFF
TGTGCCAGCTCGACTAGCGGGGGATTCAACAATGAGCAGTTCTTC
>NA|TRBJ1-4|TRBD1|TRBV2
CASSEQPLQGGNEKLFF
TGTGCCAGCAGTGAACAGCCCCTACAGGGGGGAAATGAAAAACTGTTTTTT
>NA|TRBJ2-2|NA|TRBV4-1
CASSQEGPPGYTGELFF
TGCGCCAGCAGCCAAGAAGGACCTCCTGGGTACACCGGGGAGCTGTTTTTT
>NA|TRBJ2-1|TRBD1|TRBV7-9
CASSLGQGTYNEQFF
TGTGCCAGCAGCTTAGGACAGGGGACCTACAATGAGCAGTTCTTC
>NA|TRBJ2-7|NA|TRBV28
CASTLESPYEQYF
TGTGCCAGCACCCTTGAAAGTCCCTACGAGCAGTACTTC
>NA|TRBJ1-1|NA|TRBV6-5
CASPEGRHTEAFF
TGTGCCAGCCCAGAGGGGAGGCACACTGAAGCTTTCTTT
>NA|TRBJ2-3|TRBD2|TRBV4-1
CASSQGEATSGTQYF
TGCGCCAGCAGCCAAGGAGAGGCGACTAGCGGTACGCAGTATTTT
>NA|TRBJ2-3|TRBD2|TRBV3-1/TRBV3-2
CASSLLRTSGARGTDTQYF
TGTGCCAGCAGCCTTTTGCGGACTAGCGGGGCGAGGGGCACAGATACGCAGTATTTT
>NA|TRBJ1-5|NA|TRBV19
CASSILGSNQPQHF
TGTGCCAGTAGTATTTTGGGCAGCAATCAGCCCCAGCATTTT
>NA|TRBJ1-1|NA|TRBV5-1
CASSNWGNTEAFF
TGCGCCAGCAGCAATTGGGGGAACACTGAAGCTTTCTTT
>NA|TRBJ2-5|TRBD2|TRBV18
CASSPGLAGGPAGETQYF
TGTGCCAGCTCACCAGGCCTAGCGGGGGGCCCGGCGGGAGAGACCCAGTACTTC
>NA|TRBJ1-1|NA|TRBV19
CASSILGARGTEAFF
TGTGCCAGTAGTATATTGGGGGCTAGGGGCACTGAAGCTTTCTTT
>NA|TRBJ2-3|TRBD2|TRBV9
CASNRLAGASDTQYF
TGTGCCAGCAACAGACTAGCGGGGGCCTCAGATACGCAGTATTTT
>NA|TRBJ2-7|NA|TRBV7-8
CASSFGTRVSNEQYF
TGTGCCAGCAGCTTCGGGACCCGCGTCTCCAACGAGCAGTACTTC
>NA|TRBJ1-4|NA|TRBV28
CASRGSTDEKLFF
TGTGCCAGCAGGGGAAGTACGGATGAAAAACTGTTTTTT
>few|TRBJ2-7|TRBD1|TRBV19
CASSTGTVPRRSYEQYF
TGTGCCAGTAGTACCGGGACAGTCCCCAGGCGCTCCTACGAGCAGTACTTC
>NA|TRBJ2-4|TRBD1|TRBV7-8
CASTLNRGRTNIQYF
TGTGCCAGCACACTTAACAGGGGGCGCACAAACATTCAGTACTTC
>NA|TRBJ2-3|TRBD2|TRBV7-8
CASSQIGSGGRDTQYF
TGTGCCAGCAGCCAAATAGGTAGCGGGGGGCGGGATACGCAGTATTTT
>NA|TRBJ2-2|TRBD2|TRBV29-1
CSVEGSTGGPGELFF
TGCAGCGTTGAGGGGTCCACGGGAGGGCCCGGGGAGCTGTTTTTT
>NA|TRBJ1-3|NA|TRBV5-1
CASSPDVISGNTIYF
TGCGCCAGCAGCCCTGACGTTATCTCTGGAAACACCATATATTTT
>NA|TRBJ2-5|NA|TRBV6-5
CASRPGYQETQYF
TGTGCCAGCAGGCCGGGATACCAAGAGACCCAGTACTTC
>NA|TRBJ1-1|TRBD1|TRBV6-1
CASSDHSTKQGAPFF
TGTGCCAGCAGTGACCATTCGACGAAACAGGGGGCCCCTTTCTTT
>once|TRBJ1-5|TRBD1|TRBV6-1
CASSDVLGQGGYQPQHF
TGTGCCAGCAGTGATGTGTTGGGACAGGGCGGATATCAGCCCCAGCATTTT
>NA|TRBJ2-7|NA|TRBV28
CASSFGVTYEQYF
TGTGCCAGCAGTTTTGGCGTGACCTACGAGCAGTACTTC
>NA|TRBJ2-7|TRBD1|TRBV30
CASLSDRGRGWEQYF
TGTGCCTCCTTAAGCGACAGGGGGCGAGGGTGGGAGCAGTACTTC
>NA|TRBJ1-1|NA|TRBV6-5
CASSMGHREAFF
TGTGCCAGCAGTATGGGACACCGAGAAGCTTTCTTT
>NA|TRBJ2-5|NA|TRBV27
CASSSRGSSQETQYF
TGTGCCAGCAGTTCCCGCGGCAGCTCCCAAGAGACCCAGTACTTC
>few|TRBJ1-4|NA|TRBV28
CASSPSRGKLFF
TGTGCCAGCAGTCCCTCGAGGGGAAAACTGTTTTTT
>NA|TRBJ1-1|NA|TRBV18
CASSPQPGRGPEAFF
TGTGCCAGCTCACCTCAACCGGGCCGGGGACCTGAAGCTTTCTTT
>NA|TRBJ2-7|NA|TRBV7-9
CASSPTRANEQYF
TGTGCCAGCAGCCCTACCCGGGCAAACGAGCAGTACTTC
>NA|TRBJ2-5|NA|TRBV11-2
CASSLAWGLSETQYF
TGTGCCAGCAGCTTAGCCTGGGGTTTGAGTGAGACCCAGTACTTC
>NA|TRBJ2-5|NA|TRBV2
CASSYNQLGQETQYF
TGTGCCAGCAGTTATAACCAACTCGGCCAAGAGACCCAGTACTTC
>NA|TRBJ1-5|NA|TRBV6-6
CASSYSRDQPQHF
TGTGCCAGCAGTTACTCTAGGGATCAGCCCCAGCATTTT
>NA|TRBJ2-3|NA|TRBV7-9
CASGRGQLPSTDTQYF
TGTGCCAGCGGCCGGGGCCAACTTCCTAGCACAGATACGCAGTATTTT
>NA|TRBJ1-5|NA|TRBV7-2
CASSLWEAQPQHF
TGTGCCAGCAGCTTGTGGGAGGCTCAGCCCCAGCATTTT
>medium-sized|TRBJ1-3|NA|TRBV5-6
CASSSDSSSGNTIYF
TGTGCCAGCAGCTCCGACAGCAGCTCTGGAAACACCATATATTTT
>few|TRBJ1-4|NA|TRBV5-1
CASSLAGDFREKLFF
TGCGCCAGCAGTCTAGCGGGTGACTTTAGGGAAAAACTGTTTTTT
>NA|TRBJ2-7|NA|TRBV13
CASSEAQGTSYEQYF
TGTGCCAGCAGCGAGGCACAGGGGACTTCCTACGAGCAGTACTTC
>NA|TRBJ2-2|TRBD2|TRBV29-1
CSVAPRTSGSTGELFF
TGCAGCGTTGCCCCCCGGACTAGCGGGAGTACCGGGGAGCTGTTTTTT
>NA|TRBJ1-2|TRBD1|TRBV11-1
CASSVDRGYGYTF
TGTGCCAGCAGCGTGGACAGGGGATATGGCTACACCTTC
>NA|TRBJ2-2|NA|TRBV5-1
CASSLAVPNTGELFF
TGCGCCAGCAGCTTGGCCGTACCGAACACCGGGGAGCTGTTTTTT
>NA|TRBJ2-1|TRBD1|TRBV5-5
CASSPLGQGNNEQFF
TGTGCCAGCAGCCCCCTAGGACAGGGGAACAATGAGCAGTTCTTC